Below, 3 T cell receptor beta chains from the same sample are listed, as sequenced in a study of T cells after yellow fever vaccination. Via MiXCR, TCRdb re-called the 5' RACE reads, giving one row per CDR3 protein. The sample records some 110,000 distinct CDR3 sequences, around 7.2% being singletons. The sample was CD4+ T cells sorted from PBMCs, taken more than 35 days after the first yellow fever vaccination. These receptors were taken from a man younger than 30 who received the YFV17D yellow fever vaccine.

The CDR3 sequence is CASGPLQGMETQYF. The CDR3 coding sequence is TGTGCCAGCGGCCCCCTACAGGGGATGGAGACCCAGTACTTC. This chain connects TRBV6-1 to TRBJ2-5; the match to TRBD1 covers 7 bases. There are 14 residues in the CDR3. Per germline, CDR1 MNHNS and CDR2 SASEGT. Trimming removed 8 bases from V and 5 bases from J; junction bases left unmatched: 11.

In its sample, this clonotype was seen many times. The rearrangement uses TRBV7-2 and TRBJ2-3; D gene ambiguous. The CDR3 totals 13 residues. Trimming removed 5 bases at V and 2 bases at J, with 8 bases between. Germline CDR1 reads SGHTA; CDR2 reads FQGNSA. The CDR3, as DNA: TGTGCCAGCAGCCGTCTCATCACAGATACGCAGTATTTT. Translating it yields CASSRLITDTQYF. The full variable domain, its missing parts supplied by reference TRBV7-2 and TRBJ2-3, is GAGVSQSPSNKVTEKGKDVELRCDPISGHTALYWYRQSLGQGLEFLIYFQGNSAPDKSGLPSDRFSAERTGGSVSTLTIQRTQQEDSAVYLCASSRLITDTQYFGPGTRLTVL.

This clonotype was observed at least ten times. This sequence joins TRBV5-1 and TRBJ2-1, with D perhaps assigned TRBD1 or TRBD2 (5 bases each). The germline CDR1 and CDR2 sequences are SGHRS and YFSETQ. The CDR3 sequence is 15 residues long. V shed 5 bases and J shed 5 bases, with 17 bases lying between them. The CDR3: CASRQTGTGNNEQFF. The CDR3 nucleotides read TGCGCCAGCAGACAGACCGGGACGGGGAACAATGAGCAGTTCTTC. The full variable domain, its missing parts supplied by reference TRBV5-1 and TRBJ2-1, is KAGVTQTPRYLIKTRGQQVTLSCSPISGHRSVSWYQQTPGQGLQFLFEYFSETQRNKGNFPGRFSGRQFSNSRSEMNVSTLELGDSALYLCASRQTGTGNNEQFFGPGTRLTVL.